Below, one T cell receptor (beta chain) is given with its context. The sample is drawn from a study of blood T cell repertoires in COVID-19. For the study at large: The United States, Italy and Spain were the sources of the acute and convalescent COVID-19 samples. PBMCs, B-cell-depleted T cells, or T cells were the source of the cDNA or gDNA that made up the material.

The CDR3 spans 16 residues. Germline CDR1 SGHNT, CDR2 YYREEE (reference sequence). After removal of 5 bases from V and 5 bases from J, the junction contained 7 bases not matched to a gene. Seattle cases were enrolled at active infection and followed longitudinally. Produced via immunoSEQ multiplex PCR; TCRdb's table is partial and in-frame only. The sample has 150,000 to 200,000 clones, less than 85% seen once. The rearrangement links TRBV5-4 to TRBJ1-6; 10 nucleotides agree with TRBD1. The specimen was peripheral blood. This TCR derives from a woman between 40 and 50 years old with COVID-19, enrolled during active disease. CDR3 DNA sequence: TGTGCCAGCAGTCCGGGACAGGGGCTCGATAATTCACCCCTCCACTTT. This encodes CASSPGQGLDNSPLHF.